The entry below gives a single T cell receptor (beta chain) sequence along with its context. As yet, its antigen is unknown. These data belong to a study of identifying expanded T cells in peripheral blood. Study-level points and caveats: Approximately two-week clone count variance significantly increased as total template count grew. Technical replicates showed roughly 1.2 changed clones; around 2 weeks about 16.4; four weeks 19.

In germline, CDR1 is MRHNA, CDR2 SNTAGT. J was trimmed by 0 bases and V by 5 bases; bases with no gene match: 2. The CDR3 length is 14 residues. Produced via immunoSEQ multiplex PCR; TCRdb's table is partial and in-frame only. The sample includes some 78,000 clones, 84% of them seen just once. During the collection period, no donor immune events like infections were recorded. V gene TRBV6-4 combines with J gene TRBJ2-3; TRBD2 agrees at 7 bases. This receptor was obtained from a person aged 18 to 75 in good health. The sample consisted of blood. Written as DNA, the CDR3 is TGTGCCAGCAGTACTAGCGCTAGCACAGATACGCAGTATTTT. This translates into CASSTSASTDTQYF.